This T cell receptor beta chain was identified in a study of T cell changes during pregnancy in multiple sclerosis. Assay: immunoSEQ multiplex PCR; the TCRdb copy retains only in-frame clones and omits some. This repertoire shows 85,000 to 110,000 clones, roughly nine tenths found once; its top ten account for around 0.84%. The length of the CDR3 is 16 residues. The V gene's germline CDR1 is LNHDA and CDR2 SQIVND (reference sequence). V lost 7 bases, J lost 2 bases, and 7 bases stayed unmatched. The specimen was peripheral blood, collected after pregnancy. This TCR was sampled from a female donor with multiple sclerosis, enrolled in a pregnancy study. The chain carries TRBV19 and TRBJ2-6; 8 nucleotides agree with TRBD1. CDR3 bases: TGTGCCAGTAAACTTACAGGGGGGACTGGGGCCAACGTCCTGACTTTC. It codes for CASKLTGGTGANVLTF.